Listed here are 17 T cell receptor beta chains from one sample, sequenced in a study of blood T cell repertoires in COVID-19. The method was immunoSEQ multiplex PCR; TCRdb's version includes in-frame clones alone and lacks a portion of them. The sample has 71,000 or so clones, around 85% seen once. Sequences were obtained from peripheral blood. These receptors were obtained from an elderly man in a cohort sampled during active COVID-19.

V gene TRBV6-5 combines with J gene TRBJ1-5; TRBD1 aligns across 8 bases. Germline V lookup: CDR1 MNHEY, CDR2 SVGAGI. This CDR3 is 14 amino acids long. The J segment lost 2 bases and the V segment lost 5 bases, leaving 2 bases of the junction unmatched. CDR3 nucleotide sequence: TGTGCCAGCAGTCCGACAGGGGGCAATCAGCCCCAGCATTTT. It specifies CASSPTGGNQPQHF.

The sample holds a few counts of this clone. This chain connects TRBV19 to TRBJ1-5; the D gene is possibly TRBD1 (6 bases). Trimming took off 8 bases at V and 5 bases at J, with 13 bases between the two ends. The CDR3 sequence is 13 residues long. The germline gives CDR1 LNHDA, CDR2 SQIVND (reference sequence). CDR3 loop: CASGRGSDQPQHF. The CDR3 nucleotides read TGTGCCAGTGGCAGGGGCTCGGATCAGCCCCAGCATTTT. Complete variable domain (other parts from reference TRBV19 and TRBJ1-5): DGGITQSPKYLFRKEGQNVTLSCEQNLNHDAMYWYRQDPGQGLRLIYYSQIVNDFQKGDIAEGYSVSREKKESFPLTVTSAQKNPTAFYLCASGRGSDQPQHFGDGTRLSIL.

The V and J genes are TRBV11-3 and TRBJ2-1; 9 nucleotides line up with TRBD1. In germline, CDR1 is SGHNT, CDR2 YENEEA. The V and J ends lost 1 base and 9 bases, in that order; junction bases with no gene match: 1. This CDR3 region has 13 residues. In nucleotides, the CDR3 is TGTGCCAGCAGCTTAGGACAGGGGGTTGAGCAGTTCTTC. Translating it yields CASSLGQGVEQFF.

This rearrangement joins TRBV28 to TRBJ1-1; a weak D match, TRBD1 (6 bases). The CDR3 is 12 residues long. Germline V gene lookup returns CDR1 MDHEN and CDR2 SYDVKM. The V gene lost 9 bases and the J gene lost 2 bases, with 10 bases spanning the gap. CDR3 nucleotide sequence: TGTGCCAGTTCACAGGGAAACACTGAAGCTTTCTTT. This translates into CASSQGNTEAFF.

The rearrangement uses TRBV12-5 and TRBJ2-7, with 7 bases lining up with TRBD1. Trimming at V came to 0 bases and at J to 0 bases, leaving 8 bases not matched to a gene. The germline V gene has CDR1 LGHNT and CDR2 FRNRAP. This CDR3 spans 17 amino acids. The CDR3 here is CASGLVLGTAFSYEQYF. For the CDR3, the DNA is TGTGCTAGTGGTTTGGTACTTGGGACAGCGTTCTCCTACGAGCAGTACTTC. The whole variable domain, filled in from reference TRBV12-5 and TRBJ2-7, reads DARVTQTPRHKVTEMGQEVTMRCQPILGHNTVFWYRQTMMQGLELLAYFRNRAPLDDSGMPKDRFSAEMPDATLATLKIQPSEPRDSAVYFCASGLVLGTAFSYEQYFGPGTRLTVT.

This chain connects TRBV12-3 or TRBV12-4 to TRBJ2-3; D not resolved. V was trimmed by 5 bases and J by 3 bases, leaving 3 bases between them. The CDR3 sequence is 11 residues long. CDR3 residues: CASSETDTQYF. DNA of the CDR3: TGTGCCAGCAGTGAGACAGATACGCAGTATTTT.

The chain is built from TRBV11-3 and TRBJ1-1; D gene unclear. The germline V and J ends were trimmed by 0 bases and 7 bases, with 18 bases remaining between them. CDR1 and CDR2 (germline): SGHNT, YENEEA. The CDR3 is 16 residues long. The CDR3 region has the DNA TGTGCCAGCAGCTTAGACCTCACCCAATCGGGTAGTGAAGCTTTCTTT. It is translated as CASSLDLTQSGSEAFF.

The J gene is TRBJ2-2, the V gene TRBV9; D not certain. With 0 bases removed from V and 2 bases from J, the gap between germline ends came to 11 bases. Germline assignment: CDR1 SGDLS and CDR2 YYNGEE. This CDR3 is 16 amino acids long. The chain's CDR3 is CASSVALTRNTGELFF. CDR3 nucleotides: TGTGCCAGCAGCGTAGCCCTCACAAGAAACACCGGGGAGCTGTTTTTT.

The count of this clone is one. The genes are TRBV5-4 and TRBJ2-1; maybe TRBD2 (6 bases). Germline V gene data show CDR1 as SGHNT and CDR2 as YYREEE (reference sequence). V lost 4 bases and J lost 12, with 14 bases in between. This CDR3 has 12 residues. The chain's CDR3 is CASSNRDLSQFF. The CDR3 nucleotides are TGTGCCAGCAGCAACCGGGACTTATCGCAGTTCTTC.

The chain is built from TRBV29-1 and TRBJ1-1, with D perhaps TRBD1 (5 bases). The V and J ends lost 4 bases and 4 bases respectively, with 19 bases between them. Germline CDR1 and CDR2: SQVTM and ANQGSEA. This CDR3 comprises 15 residues. This chain's CDR3 is CSVVTGVAQVTEAFF. The CDR3 DNA sequence: TGCAGCGTTGTTACGGGGGTCGCACAAGTCACTGAAGCTTTCTTT.

This clone was seen a single time. The rearrangement links TRBV15 to TRBJ1-2; 8 nucleotides match TRBD1. Germline V gene sequence: CDR1 LNHNV, CDR2 YYDKDF (reference sequence). V trimming: 1 base; J trimming: 4 bases; junction bases outside the gene matches: 11. The CDR3 sequence is 17 residues long. CDR3 bases: TGTGCCACCAGCAGAGGTATCAGACAGGGGTCGCTCTATGGCTACACCTTC. This codes for CATSRGIRQGSLYGYTF.

V and J are TRBV19 and TRBJ1-5; D perhaps matches TRBD1 (6 bases). Germline CDR1 and CDR2: LNHDA and SQIVND (reference sequence). The CDR3 totals 15 residues. Trimming removed 4 bases at V and 4 bases at J, with 14 bases between. The CDR3 spells CASSTVQGRNQPQHF. The DNA of the CDR3 is TGTGCCAGTAGTACTGTACAGGGTCGGAATCAGCCCCAGCATTTT.

The gene calls are TRBV7-2 and TRBJ2-3; 7 positions match TRBD1. Germline CDR1 and CDR2: SGHTA and FQGNSA. The V segment lost 5 bases and the J segment 5 bases; nucleotides outside the gene matches: 7. CDR3 size: 14 residues. DNA of the CDR3: TGTGCCAGCAGCCGGACAGGTAGCGTAGATACGCAGTATTTT. It is translated as CASSRTGSVDTQYF.

The CDR3, as DNA: TGTGCCACCAGTGACCCAGGGCACGGCTACACCTTC. Translating gives CATSDPGHGYTF. The rearrangement joins TRBV24-1 to TRBJ1-2, with a tentative D call TRBD1 (5 bases). Germline V CDR1 and CDR2: KGHDR, SFDVKD. V was trimmed by 4 bases and J by 8 bases, leaving 10 bases between them. The CDR3 runs 12 residues.

The chain has TRBV15 and TRBJ2-2, with 12 bases aligning to TRBD2. After removal of 0 bases from V and 8 bases from J, the junction contained 4 bases not matched to a gene. The germline V gene has CDR1 LNHNV and CDR2 YYDKDF (reference sequence). The CDR3 has 16 amino acids. The CDR3 sequence is CATSRERLAGAGELFF. The CDR3, as DNA: TGTGCCACCAGCAGAGAAAGACTAGCGGGGGCAGGGGAGCTGTTTTTT.

The chain combines TRBV19 with TRBJ2-5; the D gene is possibly TRBD1 (5 bases). The ends were cut back, 4 bases at V and 3 bases at J, with 12 bases in the middle. Germline assignment: CDR1 LNHDA and CDR2 SQIVND (reference sequence). The CDR3 extends over 14 amino acids. The CDR3: CASSRTPLEETQYF. The CDR3 nucleotides read TGTGCCAGTAGTAGGACACCCCTGGAAGAGACCCAGTACTTC. The variable domain in full, with the rest retrieved from reference TRBV19 and TRBJ2-5, is DGGITQSPKYLFRKEGQNVTLSCEQNLNHDAMYWYRQDPGQGLRLIYYSQIVNDFQKGDIAEGYSVSREKKESFPLTVTSAQKNPTAFYLCASSRTPLEETQYFGPGTRLLVL.

This clone was observed a single time. The chain links TRBV19 to TRBJ1-1; TRBD1 aligns across 8 bases. Germline CDR1 LNHDA, CDR2 SQIVND (reference sequence). The CDR3 extends over 13 amino acids. V lost 10 bases, J lost 1 base, and 5 bases stayed unmatched. The CDR3 DNA reads as TGTGCCACCAAGACAGGGGAGAACACTGAAGCTTTCTTT. As protein: CATKTGENTEAFF.